This T cell receptor (beta chain) was captured in a study of blood T cell repertoires in COVID-19. Study in general: PBMCs, B-cell-depleted T cells, or T cells provided the cDNA or gDNA that made up the material.

With regard to this clone: Relative to the germline gene, one junction end is altered; a read error may explain this.

Per the study methods: It was from reference gene primer amplification that nucleated cell counts were estimated. The table came from immunoSEQ multiplex PCR; TCRdb's copy has only in-frame clones and leaves some out. V, J and clone size are taken as reported in that table, and D and trimming were inferred from the DNA itself. In the table there are 300,000 or so clones, about nine tenths of which are singletons. CDR1 is MGHDK and CDR2 is SYGVNS in the germline V gene. The CDR3 contains 14 residues. What was sequenced was peripheral blood. The TCR originated in a woman in her forties with acute or convalescent COVID-19. This chain uses TRBV25-1 with TRBJ1-6; 8 bases match TRBD1. The CDR3 region is CASSTGGYSSPLHF. Written as DNA, the CDR3 is TGTGCCAGCAGCACAGGGGGTTATAGTTCACCCCTCCACTTT.